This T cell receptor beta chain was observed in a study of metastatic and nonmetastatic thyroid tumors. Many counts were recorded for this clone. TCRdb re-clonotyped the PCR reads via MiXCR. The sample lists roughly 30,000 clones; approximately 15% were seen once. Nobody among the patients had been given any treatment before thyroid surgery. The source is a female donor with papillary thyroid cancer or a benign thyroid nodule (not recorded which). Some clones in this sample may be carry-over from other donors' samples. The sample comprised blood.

The CDR3 DNA is TGTGCCTGGAGTACAAACAGGGTCCGTGGCGACGAGCAGTACTTC. Its translation: CAWSTNRVRGDEQYF. The chain combines TRBV30 with TRBJ2-7; D is perhaps TRBD1 (6 bases). Germline assignment: CDR1 GTSNPN and CDR2 SVGIG (reference sequence). V dropped 2 bases and J dropped 5 bases, with 19 bases sitting between them. CDR3 length: 15 residues.